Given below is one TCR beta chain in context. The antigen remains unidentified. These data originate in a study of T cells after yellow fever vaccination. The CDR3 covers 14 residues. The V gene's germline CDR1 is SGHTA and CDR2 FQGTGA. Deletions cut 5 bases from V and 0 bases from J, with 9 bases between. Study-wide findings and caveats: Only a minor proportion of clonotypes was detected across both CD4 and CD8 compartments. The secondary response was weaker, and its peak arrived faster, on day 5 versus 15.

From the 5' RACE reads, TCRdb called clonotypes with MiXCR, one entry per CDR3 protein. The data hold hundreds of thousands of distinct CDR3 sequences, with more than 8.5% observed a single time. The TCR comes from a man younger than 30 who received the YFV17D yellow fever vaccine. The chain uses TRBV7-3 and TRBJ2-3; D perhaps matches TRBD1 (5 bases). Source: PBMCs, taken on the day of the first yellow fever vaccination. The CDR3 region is CASSRGSSTDTQYF. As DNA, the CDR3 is TGTGCCAGCAGCAGGGGCTCTAGCACAGATACGCAGTATTTT. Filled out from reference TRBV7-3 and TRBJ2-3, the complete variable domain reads GAGVSQTPSNKVTEKGKYVELRCDPISGHTALYWYRQSLGQGPEFLIYFQGTGAADDSGLPNDRFFAVRPEGSVSTLKIQRTERGDSAVYLCASSRGSSTDTQYFGPGTRLTVL.